The 2 T cell receptor beta chains listed next were all sequenced from one sample in a study of CD8+ T cells in alopecia areata. Following RNA extraction, reverse transcription yielded cDNA that acted as the sequencing template. The data were produced by immunoSEQ multiplex PCR, yet TCRdb's version contains in-frame clones alone and is incomplete. This sample has 150,000 or so clones, with 50% to 75% found just once. Treatment denoted: oral pan-JAK inhibitor, 5-10 mg twice daily. Sequenced here: CD4+ T cells sorted from blood, sampled at roughly week 55, from a patient treated with tofacitinib. The origin of the receptors is a human donor with alopecia areata.

This clone was picked up a small number of times. The chain recombines TRBV7-9 with TRBJ1-4; D ambiguous. Trimming shortened V by 3 bases and J by 0 bases, and 8 bases separated the two germline ends. The CDR3 contains 15 residues. In germline, CDR1 is SEHNR, CDR2 FQNEAQ (reference sequence). The CDR3 DNA is TGTGCCAGCAGCTTGAGTGCTACAACTAATGAAAAACTGTTTTTT. As protein: CASSLSATTNEKLFF.

The genes are TRBV29-1 and TRBJ2-7; 8 bases are shared with TRBD1. This CDR3 region has 14 residues. Germline V gene data show CDR1 as SQVTM and CDR2 as ANQGSEA. V trimming: 4 bases; J trimming: 2 bases; junction bases outside the gene matches: 7. CDR3 DNA sequence: TGCAGCGTTGCTAGGACAGGGTCCCCCTACGAGCAGTACTTC. Translation: CSVARTGSPYEQYF.